The 22 T cell receptor beta chains listed next were all sequenced from one sample in a study of identifying expanded T cells in peripheral blood (dated by TCRdb to the late 2010s). Library generation was performed with the immunoSEQ multiplex PCR assay. TCRdb retrieved this table from immuneACCESS and kept in-frame rearrangements only. Not all clones are present; in checked studies, unresolved V genes account for under half, and no reason is known for the remainder. In this sample the table shows tens of thousands of clones, 84% of which occur a single time. Clones ranked in the top ten supply roughly 18% of the sample. Sequenced: blood. Every receptor here comes from a person aged 18-70 years in good health.

The chain couples TRBV28 to TRBJ2-1; the match to TRBD2 covers 8 bases. CDR3 length: 20 amino acids. The germline V gene has CDR1 MDHEN and CDR2 SYDVKM. Losses at the gene ends were 6 bases for V and 1 base for J; bases not matched to a gene: 20. CDR3 DNA: TGTGCCAGCAGCCGTATTGGGAAGCGGGAGTCGATTGGGTCCTACAATGAGCAGTTCTTC. Amino acid sequence: CASSRIGKRESIGSYNEQFF.

The CDR3 spells CASSPSGSVQYF. CDR3 coding DNA: TGTGCCAGCAGTCCGAGCGGGAGTGTGCAGTATTTT. V usage is TRBV27 and J usage is TRBJ2-3, with 8 nucleotides matching TRBD2. CDR1 MNHEY and CDR2 SMNVEV come from the germline V gene (reference sequence). The CDR3 contains 12 residues. Trimming removed 5 bases from V and 11 bases from J; junction bases left unmatched: 6.

This clone was counted a single time. An end of the junction does not agree with germline; a read error may underlie this. The gene calls are TRBV19 and TRBJ1-2; D not certain. The germline gives CDR1 LNHDA, CDR2 SQIVND (reference sequence). The CDR3 covers 12 residues. The CDR3 DNA sequence: TGTGCCAGTAGTCCGAGATTGGGCCACGTAAGCTTC. It codes for CASSPRLGHVSF.

The V and J genes are TRBV21-1 and TRBJ2-7; the tabulated D call, TRBD2, remains unverified against the DNA. TRBV21-1 is reported as a pseudogene. This CDR3 comprises 14 residues. The CDR3 here is CASSKDQRRYEQYF. For the CDR3, the DNA is TGTGCCAGCAGCAAGGACCAGCGGCGCTACGAGCAGTACTTC.

The chain couples TRBV5-1 to TRBJ2-7; D call uncertain. The V gene's germline CDR1 is SGHRS and CDR2 YFSETQ. The CDR3 has 13 residues. The germline V and J ends were trimmed by 2 bases and 2 bases, with 8 bases remaining between them. DNA for the CDR3: TGCGCCAGCAGCTTAGAGTATCCCTACGAGCAGTACTTC. Translating it yields CASSLEYPYEQYF.

The genes are TRBV25-1 and TRBJ2-3, with D uncertain. Trimming cost V 5 bases and J 0 bases, with 15 bases left between them. The CDR3 spans 16 residues. Germline V CDR1 and CDR2: MGHDK, SYGVNS. For the CDR3, the DNA is TGTGCCAGCAGTCGGCACAGCCCTACTAGCACAGATACGCAGTATTTT. Its protein is CASSRHSPTSTDTQYF.

V gene TRBV6-1 combines with J gene TRBJ1-1; D uncertain. This CDR3 spans 14 amino acids. Trimming shortened V by 3 bases and J by 2 bases, and 10 bases separated the two germline ends. Looked up from germline, CDR1 is MNHNS and CDR2 is SASEGT. CDR3 sequence: CASSDPRQNTEAFF. CDR3 in DNA: TGTGCCAGCAGTGACCCCAGACAAAACACTGAAGCTTTCTTT.

This chain joins TRBV10-3 and TRBJ1-3; tentatively, D is TRBD1 (5 bases). The CDR3 runs to 16 residues. Trimming removed 2 bases at V and 0 bases at J, with 11 bases between. Per the germline V gene, CDR1 is ENHRY and CDR2 is SYGVKD. The CDR3 DNA sequence: TGTGCCATCAGTGAGGGGGGACGGACCTCTGGAAACACCATATATTTT. Translating gives CAISEGGRTSGNTIYF.

This clone showed up just once. J is TRBJ2-1 and V is TRBV21-1. TRBV21-1 is annotated as a pseudogene. The CDR3 spans 13 residues. As DNA, the CDR3 is TGTGCCAGCAGCCCCCGAGAGTGGGATGAGCAGTTCTTC. Its translation is CASSPREWDEQFF.

The chain combines TRBV30 with TRBJ1-2, with D possibly matching TRBD1 (6 bases). Germline CDR1 and CDR2: GTSNPN and SVGIG (reference sequence). The CDR3 is made up of 16 amino acids. With 5 bases removed from V and 6 bases from J, the gap between germline ends came to 25 bases. CDR3 in amino acids: CAWLQGWNRLGNGYTF. The CDR3 region has the DNA TGTGCCTGGTTACAGGGTTGGAATCGACTGGGAAATGGCTACACCTTC.

The chain recombines TRBV9 with TRBJ2-7, with D possibly matching TRBD2 (6 bases). CDR1 and CDR2 (germline): SGDLS, YYNGEE. Between the trimmed V and J ends, which lost 0 bases and 1 base, there was a span of 11 bases. The CDR3 has 15 amino acids. The CDR3 is CASSVAPGGSYEQYF. The CDR3 DNA reads TGTGCCAGCAGCGTAGCCCCCGGGGGTTCCTACGAGCAGTACTTC.

The chain carries TRBV15 and TRBJ2-5; D gene ambiguous. The J call may be mistaken, given a closer DNA end match to TRBJ2-7. Germline V gene sequence: CDR1 LNHNV, CDR2 YYDKDF (reference sequence). This CDR3 region has 15 residues. The CDR3 DNA sequence: TGTGCCACCAGCCCTCGTAAAGGCGGCCCCTACGAGCAGTACTTC. Its translation: CATSPRKGGPYEQYF.

This rearrangement joins TRBV7-3 to TRBJ2-1; D remains unclear. Trimming stripped 3 bases from V and 6 bases from J, with 9 bases between. The CDR3 has 13 amino acids. The V gene's germline CDR1 is SGHTA and CDR2 FQGTGA. CDR3 residues: CASSLWRSNEQFF. CDR3 sequence (DNA): TGTGCCAGCAGCTTGTGGCGTAGCAATGAGCAGTTCTTC.

The V gene is TRBV4-2, the J gene TRBJ1-1, with D unclear. Germline values: CDR1 LGHNA, CDR2 YNFKEQ. Trimming shortened V by 1 base and J by 3 bases, and 12 bases separated the two germline ends. This CDR3 comprises 15 residues. The CDR3 DNA reads as TGTGCCAGCAGCCAAGTACTGGGCTGGGACACTGAAGCTTTCTTT. This encodes CASSQVLGWDTEAFF.

The CDR3 DNA reads TGTGCCAGCACCGACAGCTCTGGAAACACCATATATTTT. As protein: CASTDSSGNTIYF. The genes are TRBV6-6 and TRBJ1-3, with D perhaps matching TRBD1 (5 bases). The V end was cut by 7 bases, the J end by 0 bases, with 7 bases between. Looked up from germline, CDR1 is MNHNY and CDR2 is SVGAGI (reference sequence). The CDR3 sequence is 13 residues long.

This chain connects TRBV5-6 to TRBJ2-5; possibly TRBD2 for D (5 bases). Germline V gene lookup returns CDR1 SGHDT and CDR2 YYEEEE. Between the trimmed V and J ends, which lost 1 base and 2 bases, there was a span of 9 bases. CDR3 length equals 14 residues. The CDR3 reads CASSLNSGQETQYF. The CDR3 DNA is TGTGCCAGCAGCTTGAACAGCGGTCAAGAGACCCAGTACTTC.

This clone was seen a single time. The chain uses TRBV19 and TRBJ1-1, with D hard to call. This CDR3 region has 15 residues. With 5 bases removed from V and 1 base from J, the gap between germline ends came to 14 bases. Germline values: CDR1 LNHDA, CDR2 SQIVND (reference sequence). The CDR3: CASSPSAVRNTEAFF. CDR3 sequence (DNA): TGTGCCAGTAGTCCGTCGGCCGTACGGAACACTGAAGCTTTCTTT.

For the CDR3, the DNA is TGTGCCAGCAGCTTCGGAAGTTCCCCCTACGAGCAGTACTTC. Translating it yields CASSFGSSPYEQYF. The chain combines TRBV7-8 with TRBJ2-7; D gene unclear. Germline V gives CDR1 SGHVS, CDR2 FQNEAQ. The V and J ends lost 3 bases and 2 bases respectively, with 11 bases between them. There are 14 residues in the CDR3.

The J gene is TRBJ2-1, the V gene TRBV19; perhaps TRBD2 as D (5 bases). Deletions cut 3 bases from V and 0 bases from J, with 9 bases between. Looked up from germline, CDR1 is LNHDA and CDR2 is SQIVND (reference sequence). The CDR3 loop spans 15 amino acids. CDR3 coding DNA: TGTGCCAGTAGTATGGACTTTATCTCCTACAATGAGCAGTTCTTC. Amino acid sequence: CASSMDFISYNEQFF.

V is TRBV7-8 and J is TRBJ2-2, with D uncertain. V lost 2 bases and J 5 bases, leaving 6 bases between the germline ends. This CDR3 is 13 amino acids long. In germline, CDR1 is SGHVS, CDR2 FQNEAQ. The DNA for the CDR3 is TGTGCCAGCAGCTTAAATCCGACCGGGGAGCTGTTTTTT. Amino acid sequence: CASSLNPTGELFF.

V is TRBV4-1 and J is TRBJ1-4, with D maybe TRBD1 (5 bases). Trimming took 6 bases from V and 0 from J, leaving 14 bases between them. The CDR3 contains 16 residues. The germline CDR1 and CDR2 sequences are MGHRA and YSYEKL. The CDR3 is CASSKTGVATNEKLFF. The DNA for the CDR3 is TGCGCCAGCAGTAAGACGGGGGTTGCAACTAATGAAAAACTGTTTTTT.

This sequence joins TRBV28 and TRBJ1-3; 7 bases match TRBD1. This CDR3 has 15 residues. J gave up 3 bases and V 5 bases, and 7 bases lay outside the gene matches. CDR1 and CDR2 (germline): MDHEN, SYDVKM. The CDR3 is CASSPSTGYGNTIYF. The CDR3 nucleotides are TGTGCCAGCAGTCCTTCGACAGGGTATGGAAACACCATATATTTT.